One and the same sample provided the 26 T cell receptor beta chains below, sequenced in a study of OX40 agonist ivuxolimab in advanced cancers. Data came from immunoSEQ multiplex PCR; TCRdb stores just in-frame clones and leaves some out. The sample lists approximately 76,000 clones, about 89% occurring once. This specimen was CD4+ or CD8+ T cells sorted from blood, taken in a trial of the OX40 agonist ivuxolimab. These receptors were obtained from an adult with an advanced solid tumor such as melanoma, head and neck, liver or kidney cancer.

The rearrangement links TRBV6-1 to TRBJ1-4, with no clear D. This CDR3 region has 12 residues. Trimming removed 6 bases at V and 7 bases at J, with 9 bases between. CDR1 and CDR2 from the germline V gene are MNHNS and SASEGT. The CDR3 spells CASSSKIEKLFF. The CDR3 DNA is TGTGCCAGCAGCAGCAAGATTGAAAAACTGTTTTTT.

This clone was recorded only once. The J gene is TRBJ1-2, the V gene TRBV7-2; tentatively, D is TRBD1 (6 bases). Germline-derived CDR1 and CDR2 are SGHTA and FQGNSA. The CDR3 runs to 12 residues. V dropped 3 bases and J dropped 7 bases, with 9 bases sitting between them. The CDR3 bases are TGTGCCAGCAGCTTCCCAGGGGCTGGCTACACCTTC. Translated, it gives CASSFPGAGYTF.

V gene TRBV11-2 combines with J gene TRBJ1-2; tentatively, D is TRBD1 (5 bases). The CDR3 runs to 14 residues. V was shortened by 4 bases and J by 4 bases, with 13 bases between the two germline ends. CDR1 SGHAT and CDR2 FQNNGV come from the germline V gene. CDR3 coding DNA: TGTGCCAGCAGCTCTCCGACAGAAATCTATGGCTACACCTTC. This encodes CASSSPTEIYGYTF.

V and J are TRBV28 and TRBJ2-3, with D perhaps assigned TRBD1 or TRBD2 (5 bases each). The CDR3 contains 15 residues. V lost 3 bases and J 2 bases, leaving 12 bases between the germline ends. Looked up from germline, CDR1 is MDHEN and CDR2 is SYDVKM. The CDR3 DNA reads TGTGCCAGCAGTTTGAAGGGACCTTACACAGATACGCAGTATTTT. As protein: CASSLKGPYTDTQYF.

CDR3 coding DNA: TGTGCCAGCAGCTTAGGTGGGGCAGGGAAAACCTACGAGCAGTACTTC. Translation gives CASSLGGAGKTYEQYF. The chain uses TRBV7-8 and TRBJ2-7; D is possibly TRBD1 (5 bases). There are 16 residues in the CDR3. V gave up 1 base and J gave up 2 bases, with 15 bases separating them. CDR1 is SGHVS and CDR2 is FQNEAQ in the germline V gene.

The chain is built from TRBV19 and TRBJ1-2, with TRBD1 matching over 8 bases. Germline values: CDR1 LNHDA, CDR2 SQIVND (reference sequence). The J segment lost 2 bases and the V segment lost 7 bases, leaving 9 bases of the junction unmatched. CDR3 length equals 15 residues. CDR3 amino acids: CASTLPGGGNYGYTF. CDR3 sequence (DNA): TGTGCCAGTACTCTCCCAGGGGGCGGAAACTATGGCTACACCTTC.

V is TRBV28 and J is TRBJ2-7, with a weak D call TRBD2 (5 bases). This CDR3 is 14 amino acids long. Deletions cut 8 bases from V and 1 base from J, with 15 bases between. Germline lookup yields CDR1 MDHEN and CDR2 SYDVKM. CDR3 sequence: CASQRGGASYEQYF. DNA for the CDR3: TGTGCCAGCCAGCGCGGAGGAGCATCCTACGAGCAGTACTTC.

In its sample, this clone was seen once. The chain uses TRBV23-1 and TRBJ2-2; TRBD1 agrees at 7 bases. TRBV23-1 belongs to the ORF category, with a function that is uncertain. The junction had 10 bases not matched to a gene; V was cut back by 4 bases and J by 5 bases. This CDR3 has 16 amino acids. The CDR3 region has the DNA TGCGCCAGCAGTCGACTAACAGGGGTGAAAACCGGGGAGCTGTTTTTT. Protein sequence: CASSRLTGVKTGELFF.

V and J are TRBV6-4 and TRBJ2-1; TRBD1 matches at 9 bases. J gave up 5 bases and V 0 bases, and 2 bases lay outside the gene matches. The V gene's germline CDR1 is MRHNA and CDR2 SNTAGT. The CDR3 covers 15 residues. The CDR3 here is CASSDSGQGHNEQFF. As DNA, the CDR3 is TGTGCCAGCAGTGACTCTGGACAGGGGCACAATGAGCAGTTCTTC.

This clone was seen just once. The genes are TRBV9 and TRBJ2-3; TRBD2 matches 10 bases. Germline V gene sequence: CDR1 SGDLS, CDR2 YYNGEE. V lost 0 bases to trimming and J lost 1 base; unmatched junction nucleotides: 5. CDR3 size: 17 residues. The CDR3 loop is CASSVEASGGRTDTQYF. DNA of the CDR3: TGTGCCAGCAGCGTAGAGGCTAGCGGGGGACGCACAGATACGCAGTATTTT.

V gene TRBV15 combines with J gene TRBJ1-2; 10 nucleotides align to TRBD1. The length of the CDR3 is 16 residues. V shed 4 bases and J 2 bases; nucleotides not matched to a gene: 7. Germline CDR1 is LNHNV and CDR2 is YYDKDF (reference sequence). The chain's CDR3 is CATSTGTGAANYGYTF. The CDR3 DNA sequence: TGTGCCACCAGCACTGGGACAGGGGCCGCCAACTATGGCTACACCTTC.

The chain uses TRBV5-1 and TRBJ1-4, with 9 bases that match TRBD1. The germline V gene encodes CDR1 SGHRS and CDR2 YFSETQ. The CDR3 is 14 amino acids. V was pared by 2 bases and J by 8 bases, with 4 bases of the junction left unmatched. The CDR3 spells CASSFNTGGEKLFF. The CDR3 DNA reads as TGCGCCAGCAGCTTTAATACAGGGGGCGAAAAACTGTTTTTT. Combining the CDR3 with reference TRBV5-1 and TRBJ1-4 gives the whole variable domain KAGVTQTPRYLIKTRGQQVTLSCSPISGHRSVSWYQQTPGQGLQFLFEYFSETQRNKGNFPGRFSGRQFSNSRSEMNVSTLELGDSALYLCASSFNTGGEKLFFGSGTQLSVL.

V is TRBV7-3 and J is TRBJ2-5; tentatively, D is TRBD2 (5 bases). Trimming took off 3 bases at V and 5 bases at J, with 10 bases between the two ends. This CDR3 has 13 amino acids. Germline CDR1 is SGHTA and CDR2 is FQGTGA. The CDR3 coding sequence is TGTGCCAGCAGCTTGCGGGTGGGGGAGACCCAGTACTTC. Amino acid sequence: CASSLRVGETQYF.

This clone was seen only once. The gene calls are TRBV19 and TRBJ2-6; maybe TRBD1 (6 bases). The V gene's germline CDR1 is LNHDA and CDR2 SQIVND (reference sequence). Trimming shortened V by 7 bases and J by 0 bases, and 22 bases separated the two germline ends. The CDR3 has 19 residues. As DNA, the CDR3 is TGTGCCAGTACCGCCGGACAGATACGACCCCGCTCTGGGGCCAACGTCCTGACTTTC. This gives the protein CASTAGQIRPRSGANVLTF.

This chain links TRBV6-4 with TRBJ1-1, with 12 bases aligning to TRBD1. Germline CDR1 is MRHNA and CDR2 is SNTAGT. J lost 2 bases, V lost 2 bases, and 0 bases had no gene match. The CDR3 has 15 amino acids. CDR3 in amino acids: CASSDGTGGNTEAFF. CDR3 nucleotides: TGTGCCAGCAGTGACGGGACAGGGGGCAACACTGAAGCTTTCTTT.

The rearrangement links TRBV19 to TRBJ1-2; D gene ambiguous. V lost 7 bases, J lost 4 bases, and 16 bases lay in between. Germline lookup yields CDR1 LNHDA and CDR2 SQIVND (reference sequence). The CDR3 has 14 amino acids. For the CDR3, the DNA is TGTGCCAGTACCCAAGCTGAGGAATCCTATGGCTACACCTTC. It is translated as CASTQAEESYGYTF.

The chain employs TRBV28 and TRBJ2-1; 7 positions match TRBD2. Germline loops: CDR1 MDHEN, CDR2 SYDVKM. The J segment lost 6 bases and the V segment lost 6 bases, leaving 11 bases of the junction unmatched. This CDR3 comprises 15 residues. The CDR3 loop is CASRLGGTSANEQFF. DNA for the CDR3: TGTGCCAGCAGACTGGGGGGGACGTCGGCCAATGAGCAGTTCTTC.

CDR3 protein: CASSLSGGGYEQYF. The CDR3 DNA sequence: TGTGCCAGCAGCCTCAGTGGCGGGGGATACGAGCAGTACTTC. The rearrangement joins TRBV7-2 to TRBJ2-7; the match to TRBD2 covers 7 bases. The CDR3 covers 14 residues. Trimming at V came to 5 bases and at J to 4 bases, leaving 8 bases not matched to a gene. Germline lookup yields CDR1 SGHTA and CDR2 FQGNSA. Drawing the rest from reference TRBV7-2 and TRBJ2-7, the complete variable domain is GAGVSQSPSNKVTEKGKDVELRCDPISGHTALYWYRQSLGQGLEFLIYFQGNSAPDKSGLPSDRFSAERTGGSVSTLTIQRTQQEDSAVYLCASSLSGGGYEQYFGPGTRLTVT.

This rearrangement joins TRBV9 to TRBJ1-1, with TRBD1 matching 8 bases. J lost 1 base, V lost 4 bases, and 6 bases had no gene match. This CDR3 region has 15 residues. The germline V gene has CDR1 SGDLS and CDR2 YYNGEE. Here the CDR3 reads CASSSRTGTNTEAFF. For the CDR3, the DNA is TGTGCCAGCAGCTCGAGGACAGGGACGAACACTGAAGCTTTCTTT.

The CDR3 DNA reads as TGTGCCAGCAGCCGGACCGGGACTAGCGGTTCATACGAGCAGTACTTC. The encoded protein is CASSRTGTSGSYEQYF. The chain employs TRBV7-2 and TRBJ2-7, with 11 bases aligning to TRBD2. The J segment lost 4 bases and the V segment lost 5 bases, leaving 10 bases of the junction unmatched. Per the germline V gene, CDR1 is SGHTA and CDR2 is FQGNSA. The CDR3 is 16 residues long.

The chain is built from TRBV5-1 and TRBJ2-2; 7 bases fit TRBD2. Trimming at V came to 7 bases and at J to 5 bases, leaving 11 bases not matched to a gene. The CDR3 runs to 15 residues. Germline values: CDR1 SGHRS, CDR2 YFSETQ. The CDR3 loop reads CASSPTAGTTGELFF. As DNA, the CDR3 is TGCGCCAGCTCCCCGACAGCGGGAACGACCGGGGAGCTGTTTTTT. Together with reference TRBV5-1 and TRBJ2-2, the CDR3 gives the full variable domain: KAGVTQTPRYLIKTRGQQVTLSCSPISGHRSVSWYQQTPGQGLQFLFEYFSETQRNKGNFPGRFSGRQFSNSRSEMNVSTLELGDSALYLCASSPTAGTTGELFFGEGSRLTVL.

This chain uses TRBV7-3 with TRBJ2-2; weak D call: TRBD1 (5 bases). This CDR3 has 16 residues. The germline V gene has CDR1 SGHTA and CDR2 FQGTGA. Trimming left V 2 bases short and J 0 bases short, with 10 bases between. CDR3 loop: CASSLRTGPNTGELFF. The CDR3 coding sequence is TGTGCCAGCAGCTTACGTACAGGTCCGAACACCGGGGAGCTGTTTTTT.

This clone has a single count. The V gene is TRBV9, the J gene TRBJ2-3, with D unresolved. V lost 1 base and J lost 1, with 13 bases in between. This CDR3 has 16 amino acids. CDR1 is SGDLS and CDR2 is YYNGEE in the germline V gene. This CDR3 reads CASSVSWAGGTDTQYF. The CDR3, as DNA: TGTGCCAGCAGCGTAAGCTGGGCAGGAGGCACAGATACGCAGTATTTT.

About this clone: The germline gene is not matched at one end of the junction; a read error may be the cause. This chain links TRBV11-1 with TRBJ2-7, with 10 positions matching TRBD2. The germline CDR1 and CDR2 sequences are SGHAT and FQDESV (reference sequence). The CDR3 is 12 residues long. CDR3 loop: CASSLAGTSVNF. The CDR3 DNA sequence: TGTGCCAGCAGCTTAGCTGGGACTAGCGTGAACTTC.

DNA for the CDR3: TGTGCCAGCAGTCCGTGGACAGGCGGAACTGGGGCCAACGTCCTGACTTTC. It codes for CASSPWTGGTGANVLTF. V gene TRBV28 combines with J gene TRBJ2-6; 7 bases match TRBD1. The germline V gene has CDR1 MDHEN and CDR2 SYDVKM. The CDR3 is 17 amino acids. The J segment lost 2 bases and the V segment lost 5 bases, leaving 9 bases of the junction unmatched.

The chain is built from TRBV18 and TRBJ2-1; D gene unclear. Trimming took 4 bases from V and 0 from J, leaving 16 bases between them. Germline assignment: CDR1 KGHSH and CDR2 LQKENI. The CDR3 consists of 17 residues. The CDR3 region is CASSRPISLSSYNEQFF. CDR3 bases: TGTGCCAGCTCACGACCTATCAGCTTGAGCTCCTACAATGAGCAGTTCTTC.